This T cell receptor (beta chain) appears in the sequencing data of a study of shared clonotypes between healthy human individuals. Of note for this clone: Its antigen is not known.

Findings and limits, study-wide: The represented genetic and exposure-history diversity was limited by the small number of donors.

In germline, CDR1 is ENHRY, CDR2 SYGVKD. V trimming: 6 bases; J trimming: 3 bases; junction bases outside the gene matches: 6. The CDR3 sequence is 15 residues long. Clones were sequenced by immunoSEQ multiplex PCR, and TCRdb holds only the in-frame ones, with some missing. Of roughly 1 million clones in the sample, approximately 68% are singletons; the top ten hold 1.5%. The clonotype was recovered from a man younger than 30 in good health. This chain links TRBV10-3 with TRBJ2-2; 8 nucleotides align to TRBD1. The sequenced sample consisted of memory CD4+ T cells sorted from blood. The subset is: CD45RA-negative fraction. This CDR3 is CAISHGQGDTGELFF. In DNA form, the CDR3 reads TGTGCCATCAGCCACGGACAGGGTGACACCGGGGAGCTGTTTTTT.